This TCR beta chain was observed in a study of siplizumab effects on memory and regulatory T cells. This table comes from immunoSEQ multiplex PCR, and its TCRdb copy is limited to in-frame clones, with some not included. The sample gives over 95,000 clones, around 95% of which show up once; over 0.15% is in the top ten. The CDR3 covers 16 residues. Per the germline V gene, CDR1 is MGHRA and CDR2 is YSYEKL. V lost 6 bases, J lost 1 base, and 8 bases stayed unmatched. This receptor was obtained from a human donor in good health. Material: non-Treg CD4+ T cells sorted from blood. The V gene is TRBV4-1, the J gene TRBJ1-5, with 8 bases aligning to TRBD1. The CDR3 loop reads CASRLKQGASNQPQHF. In nucleotides, the CDR3 is TGCGCCAGCAGATTAAAGCAGGGGGCAAGCAATCAGCCCCAGCATTTT.